This entry describes one T cell receptor beta chain. Antigen unknown. This sample was taken from a study of breast tumors, draining lymph nodes, adjacent tissues. Overall study results and limits: Luminal-like breast cancer showed significantly higher tumor–nontumor repertoire similarity than basal-like. Tumors had less TCR diversity than lymph nodes, more than nontumor tissue.

TCRdb called the multiplex PCR reads again in MiXCR, with one record for every CDR3 protein. The sample carries 14,000 or so distinct CDR3 sequences, around 53% recorded once. Per germline, CDR1 SGHAT and CDR2 FQNNGV. This CDR3 spans 13 amino acids. V was clipped by 4 bases and J by 4 bases, with 8 bases between them. Sequencing was done on a sample of tumor-adjacent breast tissue. This receptor was obtained from a female donor with breast cancer. Some clones in this sample may be carry-over from other donors' samples. The rearrangement joins TRBV11-2 to TRBJ1-3; D unclear. CDR3 region: CASSSPVGNTIYF. The CDR3 region has the DNA TGTGCCAGCAGCTCCCCGGTAGGAAACACCATATATTTT.